These 20 T cell receptor beta chains were sequenced from one sample in a study of T cells in Graves' hyperthyroidism and ophthalmopathy. It was RNA transcripts that yielded the amplified TCR beta CDR3 regions. TCR CDR3 regions were first amplified by RT-PCR with HTBI primers. TCRdb reprocessed the multiplex PCR reads with MiXCR, giving one entry per CDR3 protein. Here the sample spans approximately 410,000 distinct CDR3 sequences, about 14% being singletons. Sequencing was carried out using blood. These receptors originate from a young man with Graves' ophthalmopathy.

The rearrangement uses TRBV20-1 and TRBJ2-5; D possibly matches TRBD1 or TRBD2 (6 bases each). This CDR3 is 14 amino acids long. V shed 1 base and J shed 5 bases, with 14 bases lying between them. Germline assignment: CDR1 DFQATT and CDR2 SNEGSKA (reference sequence). The CDR3 protein is CSARGTGAGETQYF. The CDR3 nucleotides are TGCAGTGCTAGAGGGACGGGGGCAGGGGAGACCCAGTACTTC.

Regarding this clonotype: Since a much larger clone is just one base distant, this may be a read error. V usage is TRBV5-4 and J usage is TRBJ1-1; weak D call: TRBD1 (6 bases). CDR1 SGHNT and CDR2 YYREEE come from the germline V gene (reference sequence). This CDR3 comprises 15 residues. The CDR3 spells CASSYEDSMNTEALF. Written as DNA, the CDR3 is TGTGCCAGCAGCTATGAGGACAGTATGAACACTGAAGCTCTCTTT.

This clonotype was seen many times. The junction and the germline gene differ at one end; a read error may be behind it. V and J are TRBV20-1 and TRBJ2-7; a possible D gene is TRBD2 (5 bases). CDR1 and CDR2 from the germline V gene are DFQATT and SNEGSKA (reference sequence). There are 15 residues in the CDR3. Here the CDR3 DNA reads TGCAGTGCTGGAGACCCCAGCGGTAACTACTACGAGCAGTACTTC. It specifies CSAGDPSGNYYEQYF.

This clonotype appeared many times. The rearrangement uses TRBV30 and TRBJ1-6, with 9 positions matching TRBD1. V trimming: 7 bases; J trimming: 12 bases; junction bases outside the gene matches: 16. From germline, CDR1 is GTSNPN and CDR2 SVGIG (reference sequence). This CDR3 spans 15 amino acids. The CDR3 nucleotides are TGTGCCTTCCTCGAGAAAGACAGGGGGAGCCGACCCCTCCACTTT. It encodes CAFLEKDRGSRPLHF.

Of note for this clonotype: It may be a read error: a sequence one base away is much more abundant. The chain links TRBV3-1 to TRBJ2-1; D may be TRBD2 (6 bases). The CDR3 consists of 14 residues. V shed 3 bases and J shed 11 bases, with 17 bases lying between them. Looked up from germline, CDR1 is LGHDT and CDR2 is YNNKEL (reference sequence). DNA of the CDR3: TGTGCCAGCAGCCATGGAGGGAGCCGATATAAGCAGTTCTTC. It translates to CASSHGGSRYKQFF.

This clonotype was seen ten or more times. The chain joins TRBV3-1 to TRBJ1-1; perhaps TRBD1 as D (5 bases). In germline, CDR1 is LGHDT, CDR2 YNNKEL (reference sequence). Trimming removed 0 bases from V and 3 bases from J, with 17 bases in between. CDR3 length: 17 amino acids. The CDR3 DNA sequence: TGTGCCAGCAGCCAAGATGTGGTCTCCTTGGGGGACACTGAAGCTTTCTTT. It specifies CASSQDVVSLGDTEAFF.

Many counts were recorded for this clonotype. The V gene is TRBV27, the J gene TRBJ1-4; 7 nucleotides line up with TRBD1. Trimming at V came to 5 bases and at J to 8 bases, leaving 5 bases not matched to a gene. This CDR3 has 13 amino acids. Germline V lookup: CDR1 MNHEY, CDR2 SMNVEV (reference sequence). CDR3 in DNA: TGTGCCAGCAGTCGCCAGGGGGGGGAAAAACTGTTTTTT. Its protein product is CASSRQGGEKLFF.

The V call is TRBV11-2, the J call TRBJ1-2, with D possibly matching TRBD1 (6 bases). This CDR3 spans 15 amino acids. The ends were cut back, 7 bases at V and 0 bases at J, with 15 bases in the middle. Germline V gives CDR1 SGHAT, CDR2 FQNNGV. CDR3 DNA sequence: TGTGCCAGCACCTTGCGGGGGCGAGCTAACTATGGCTACACCTTC. Encoded protein: CASTLRGRANYGYTF.

This clonotype has more than one count but fewer than ten. The chain recombines TRBV5-1 with TRBJ2-2; D unresolved. Germline-derived CDR1 and CDR2 are SGHRS and YFSETQ. There are 15 residues in the CDR3. V was cut by 0 bases and J by 0 bases, with 6 bases left in between. CDR3 DNA: TGCGCCAGCAGCTTGGAAGGGTCGAACACCGGGGAGCTGTTTTTT. This encodes CASSLEGSNTGELFF.

This clonotype was seen repeatedly, ten times or more. The chain recombines TRBV12-3 or TRBV12-4 with TRBJ2-1; D perhaps matches TRBD2 (7 bases). CDR3 length: 15 amino acids. V was cut by 3 bases and J by 9 bases, with 18 bases left in between. The CDR3, as DNA: TGTGCCAGCAGTTTTGGGGGGGGCCAGTTCTGTGAGCAGTTCTTC. This sequence encodes CASSFGGGQFCEQFF.

The chain has TRBV20-1 and TRBJ2-5, with D perhaps matching TRBD2 (5 bases). Germline V gene data show CDR1 as DFQATT and CDR2 as SNEGSKA (reference sequence). CDR3 length: 15 amino acids. Trimming took 4 bases from V and 5 from J, leaving 20 bases between them. CDR3 DNA sequence: TGCAGTGCTACAGACTACCTCCGTGTGGGGGAGACCCAGTACTTC. This sequence encodes CSATDYLRVGETQYF.

Only a few counts were recorded for this clonotype. The chain joins TRBV14 to TRBJ2-7; D gene unclear. V was clipped by 4 bases and J by 0 bases, with 10 bases between them. CDR3 length: 14 amino acids. The V gene's germline CDR1 is SGHDN and CDR2 FVKESK. The DNA of the CDR3 is TGTGCCAGCAGCCCTACTTATTTCTCCTACGAGCAGTACTTC. Translated: CASSPTYFSYEQYF.

The J gene is TRBJ2-7, the V gene TRBV27, with D tentatively TRBD2 (5 bases). The V end was cut by 11 bases, the J end by 3 bases, with 14 bases between. CDR1 is MNHEY, CDR2 SMNVEV, per germline (reference sequence). The CDR3 contains 12 residues. This CDR3 reads CACSDSFYEQYF. CDR3 coding DNA: TGTGCCTGTAGCGATAGCTTCTACGAGCAGTACTTC.

This clonotype has ten or more counts. The chain carries TRBV24-1 and TRBJ2-1; 13 bases map to TRBD2. CDR3 size: 15 residues. With V trimmed by 7 bases and J by 5 bases, 4 bases remained unmatched. The V gene's germline CDR1 is KGHDR and CDR2 SFDVKD. The CDR3 spells CATRTSGGSHNEQFF. DNA for the CDR3: TGTGCCACCAGGACTAGCGGGGGGTCCCACAATGAGCAGTTCTTC.

The rearrangement links TRBV7-9 to TRBJ1-2; TRBD1 is a possible D gene (6 bases). V was shortened by 3 bases and J by 4 bases, with 15 bases between the two germline ends. The CDR3 runs 15 residues. Germline CDR1 SEHNR, CDR2 FQNEAQ (reference sequence). The CDR3 coding sequence is TGTGCCAGCAGCTTGATACAGGGCCCCCTCTATGGCTACACCTTC. Its translation is CASSLIQGPLYGYTF.

This clonotype was seen a few times. The chain couples TRBV4-1 to TRBJ1-5; TRBD1 matches 8 bases. The CDR3 contains 15 residues. V lost 1 base and J lost 3; bases outside the gene matches: 2. In germline, CDR1 is MGHRA, CDR2 YSYEKL. The CDR3 loop reads CASSQGTGTNQPQHF. CDR3 nucleotides: TGCGCCAGCAGCCAAGGGACAGGGACCAATCAGCCCCAGCATTTT.

This clonotype was counted ten times or more. This chain connects TRBV13 to TRBJ1-1; D uncertain. Germline CDR1 PRHDT, CDR2 FYEKMQ (reference sequence). V lost 2 bases and J lost 7, with 8 bases in between. The CDR3 sequence is 12 residues long. The DNA of the CDR3 is TGTGCCAGCAGCTTATTCGGTTTTGAAGCTTTCTTT. Translated: CASSLFGFEAFF. Full variable domain (missing parts from reference TRBV13 and TRBJ1-1): AAGVIQSPRHLIKEKRETATLKCYPIPRHDTVYWYQQGPGQDPQFLISFYEKMQSDKGSIPDRFSAQQFSDYHSELNMSSLELGDSALYFCASSLFGFEAFFGQGTRLTVV.

This clonotype was counted at least ten times. V and J are TRBV9 and TRBJ2-7, with 9 bases identical to TRBD1. J was trimmed by 2 bases and V by 0 bases; bases with no gene match: 3. Germline V CDR1 and CDR2: SGDLS, YYNGEE. The CDR3 runs 15 residues. The CDR3 DNA follows: TGTGCCAGCAGCGTAGGGGGACAGGGCACCTACGAGCAGTACTTC. It is translated as CASSVGGQGTYEQYF.

This rearrangement joins TRBV19 to TRBJ1-2; D is unresolved. The CDR3 loop spans 14 amino acids. The V and J ends lost 4 bases and 4 bases respectively, with 13 bases between them. Germline V gene data show CDR1 as LNHDA and CDR2 as SQIVND (reference sequence). CDR3 coding DNA: TGTGCCAGTAGTAGGGCAGACCAAACCTATGGCTACACCTTC. It translates to CASSRADQTYGYTF.

This clonotype was detected only a few times. This CDR3 reads CASKWAGMNTEAFF. CDR3 bases: TGCGCCAGTAAGTGGGCGGGGATGAACACTGAAGCTTTCTTT. The rearrangement uses TRBV10-2 and TRBJ1-1; no firm D call. Germline V gene data show CDR1 as WSHSY and CDR2 as SAAADI. The CDR3 contains 14 residues. The germline V and J ends were trimmed by 9 bases and 0 bases, with 14 bases remaining between them.